These 32 T cell receptor beta chains were sequenced from one sample in a study of naive and memory T cell subsets. The beta constant-region primer was an equimolar mix of two oligonucleotides covering TRBC1 and TRBC2. Nested alpha and beta constant-region primers with the SP2 primer drove four PCR rounds on ligated cDNA. In TCRdb, the UMI-ligation and nested PCR reads were re-called with MiXCR into one record per CDR3 protein. This repertoire shows 95,000 to 150,000 distinct CDR3 sequences, around 35% found once; its top ten account for approximately 0.88%. The sample taken for sequencing was central memory CD4+ T cells from blood. The receptors shown here come from a human donor in good health.

This rearrangement joins TRBV7-8 to TRBJ1-2; no clear D. The CDR3 is 15 amino acids. CDR1 is SGHVS and CDR2 is FQNEAQ in the germline V gene. With 0 bases removed from V and 4 bases from J, the gap between germline ends came to 12 bases. The CDR3 sequence is CASSLAVEQFYGYTF. The CDR3 nucleotides are TGTGCCAGCAGCTTAGCAGTCGAACAGTTCTATGGCTACACCTTC.

The chain combines TRBV6-5 with TRBJ2-3; possibly TRBD1 or TRBD2 for D (5 bases each). This CDR3 has 16 residues. Germline CDR1 MNHEY, CDR2 SVGAGI. V lost 2 bases to trimming and J lost 2 bases, with 14 bases between them. As DNA, the CDR3 is TGTGCCAGCAGTTACGGTGTCGGGGCCACCACAGATACGCAGTATTTT. It encodes CASSYGVGATTDTQYF.

The rearrangement joins TRBV5-1 to TRBJ2-1, with a tentative D call TRBD2 (5 bases). This CDR3 has 13 amino acids. The germline gives CDR1 SGHRS, CDR2 YFSETQ. V lost 2 bases, J lost 14 bases, and 17 bases lay in between. Here the CDR3 reads CASSFQRTEGEFF. CDR3 DNA: TGCGCCAGCAGCTTTCAACGTACCGAGGGCGAGTTCTTC.

This chain uses TRBV12-3 or TRBV12-4 with TRBJ2-1; no definite D call. The CDR3 runs 13 residues. Trimming took 1 base from V and 4 from J, leaving 5 bases between them. CDR3 bases: TGTGCCAGCAGTTTAGAGCAGTACAATGAGCAGTTCTTC. It codes for CASSLEQYNEQFF.

The rearrangement uses TRBV4-2 and TRBJ2-5; no clear D gene. In germline, CDR1 is LGHNA, CDR2 YNFKEQ. CDR3 size: 12 residues. Trimming took off 4 bases at V and 5 bases at J, with 8 bases between the two ends. CDR3 nucleotide sequence: TGTGCCAGCAGCCCGAATGAGGAGACCCAGTACTTC. This encodes CASSPNEETQYF.

The V gene is TRBV11-2, the J gene TRBJ2-7, with unresolved D. V was clipped by 5 bases and J by 7 bases, with 12 bases between them. The CDR3 runs to 12 residues. Germline assignment: CDR1 SGHAT and CDR2 FQNNGV. The CDR3 here is CASSPAKWEQYF. The CDR3 bases are TGTGCCAGCAGCCCAGCAAAGTGGGAGCAGTACTTC.

This clonotype occurred a few times. The chain joins TRBV12-3 or TRBV12-4 to TRBJ2-2; D not certain. Trimming left V 3 bases short and J 6 bases short, with 5 bases between. The CDR3 consists of 12 residues. The CDR3 region has the DNA TGTGCCAGCAGTTTTCTTCCCGGGGAGCTGTTTTTT. As protein: CASSFLPGELFF.

In this sample, this clonotype turned up a few times. The J gene is TRBJ2-1, the V gene TRBV7-3; 10 bases fit TRBD2. V was clipped by 5 bases and J by 9 bases; unmatched bases: 10. The germline gives CDR1 SGHTA, CDR2 FQGTGA. The CDR3 runs to 15 residues. CDR3 bases: TGTGCCAGCAGCCCTGGGGTAGCGGGAGGTGGTGAGCAGTTCTTC. It codes for CASSPGVAGGGEQFF.

The V and J genes are TRBV15 and TRBJ1-3, with D possibly being TRBD1 (6 bases). This CDR3 is 14 amino acids long. Per the germline V gene, CDR1 is LNHNV and CDR2 is YYDKDF (reference sequence). V lost 5 bases to trimming and J lost 4 bases, with 12 bases between them. Here the CDR3 reads CATSRGQLGNTIYF. The CDR3, as DNA: TGTGCCACCAGCCGAGGACAGCTCGGAAACACCATATATTTT. The full variable domain, rest sourced from reference TRBV15 and TRBJ1-3, is DAMVIQNPRYQVTQFGKPVTLSCSQTLNHNVMYWYQQKSSQAPKLLFHYYDKDFNNEADTPDNFQSRRPNTSFCFLDIRSPGLGDTAMYLCATSRGQLGNTIYFGEGSWLTVV.

This clonotype was found a few times. V gene TRBV27 combines with J gene TRBJ1-1, with 11 bases identical to TRBD1. There are 15 residues in the CDR3. Trimming cost V 4 bases and J 2 bases; bases outside gene matches: 3. Germline CDR1 and CDR2: MNHEY and SMNVEV (reference sequence). Here the CDR3 reads CASSWGQGGNTEAFF. DNA for the CDR3: TGTGCCAGCAGTTGGGGACAGGGGGGAAACACTGAAGCTTTCTTT.

This sequence joins TRBV9 and TRBJ2-7, with 9 nucleotides matching TRBD2. With 3 bases clipped from V and 6 bases from J, the junction kept 10 bases outside the gene matches. Germline CDR1 and CDR2: SGDLS and YYNGEE. The CDR3 is 15 residues long. CDR3 residues: CASSAGVAGVGEQYF. As DNA, the CDR3 is TGTGCCAGCAGCGCCGGAGTAGCGGGAGTTGGCGAGCAGTACTTC.

This chain links TRBV7-9 with TRBJ2-1; 7 nucleotides line up with TRBD1. V dropped 11 bases and J dropped 0; count of bases not matched to a gene: 25. This CDR3 contains 20 residues. The V gene's germline CDR1 is SEHNR and CDR2 FQNEAQ (reference sequence). The CDR3 sequence: CAGHKNRGLRAGSSYNEQFF. The CDR3, as DNA: TGTGCCGGACATAAAAACAGGGGCCTTAGAGCCGGGTCCTCCTACAATGAGCAGTTCTTC. Looking up the rest from reference TRBV7-9 and TRBJ2-1 gives the full variable domain: DTGVSQNPRHKITKRGQNVTFRCDPISEHNRLYWYRQTLGQGPEFLTYFQNEAQLEKSRLLSDRFSAERPKGSFSTLEIQRTEQGDSAMYLCAGHKNRGLRAGSSYNEQFFGPGTRLTVL.

Many counts were recorded for this clonotype. This chain links TRBV7-2 with TRBJ2-3; 16 bases line up with TRBD2. The V gene's germline CDR1 is SGHTA and CDR2 FQGNSA. The V segment lost 5 bases and the J segment 4 bases; nucleotides outside the gene matches: 3. The CDR3 covers 16 residues. The CDR3 coding sequence is TGTGCCAGCAGCGAGGGACTAGCGGGAGGGTCAGATACGCAGTATTTT. As protein: CASSEGLAGGSDTQYF. The full variable domain, in which reference TRBV7-2 and TRBJ2-3 provide the parts outside the CDR3, is GAGVSQSPSNKVTEKGKDVELRCDPISGHTALYWYRQSLGQGLEFLIYFQGNSAPDKSGLPSDRFSAERTGGSVSTLTIQRTQQEDSAVYLCASSEGLAGGSDTQYFGPGTRLTVL.

This clonotype has a handful of counts. V usage is TRBV4-3 and J usage is TRBJ1-6; D uncertain. The length of the CDR3 is 14 residues. The ends were cut back, 4 bases at V and 7 bases at J, with 11 bases in the middle. CDR1 and CDR2 from the germline V gene are LGHNA and YSLEER. CDR3 loop: CASSRVTGNSPLHF. In DNA form, the CDR3 reads TGCGCCAGCAGCCGCGTTACGGGGAATTCACCCCTCCACTTT.

The chain combines TRBV29-1 with TRBJ2-3, with D unresolved. Trimming pared 7 bases from V and 0 bases from J, leaving 14 bases between. Germline V gene lookup returns CDR1 SQVTM and CDR2 ANQGSEA. The CDR3 consists of 14 residues. The CDR3 DNA reads TGCAGCGCTCAAAGACAAACTAGCACAGATACGCAGTATTTT. Translating gives CSAQRQTSTDTQYF.

This clonotype was observed a handful of times. The chain links TRBV7-2 to TRBJ2-5; D uncertain. Germline V gene lookup returns CDR1 SGHTA and CDR2 FQGNSA. The CDR3 runs 14 residues. The V and J ends lost 4 bases and 3 bases respectively, with 12 bases between them. CDR3 sequence reads: CASSSAQRKETQYF. For the CDR3, the DNA is TGTGCCAGCAGCTCCGCACAAAGAAAAGAGACCCAGTACTTC.

The chain is built from TRBV2 and TRBJ2-1; 8 nucleotides match TRBD2. Germline V gene data show CDR1 as SNHLY and CDR2 as FYNNEI. This CDR3 contains 15 residues. V lost 4 bases and J lost 5; bases outside the gene matches: 7. CDR3 bases: TGTGCCAGCAGTGGAGGGAGCGGGAGCGACAATGAGCAGTTCTTC. It specifies CASSGGSGSDNEQFF. Variable domain in full (rest from reference TRBV2 and TRBJ2-1): EPEVTQTPSHQVTQMGQEVILRCVPISNHLYFYWYRQILGQKVEFLVSFYNNEISEKSEIFDDQFSVERPDGSNFTLKIRSTKLEDSAMYFCASSGGSGSDNEQFFGPGTRLTVL.

The table lists this clonotype with many counts. This sequence joins TRBV27 and TRBJ1-1; the D gene is possibly TRBD1 (5 bases). V gave up 3 bases and J gave up 4 bases, with 18 bases separating them. The CDR3 covers 16 residues. Germline-derived CDR1 and CDR2 are MNHEY and SMNVEV (reference sequence). This chain's CDR3 is CASSFLQGAGGTEAFF. The CDR3 nucleotides read TGTGCCAGCAGTTTTTTGCAGGGAGCCGGCGGCACTGAAGCTTTCTTT.

A few counts support this clonotype. The chain employs TRBV12-3 or TRBV12-4 and TRBJ1-5; D is unresolved. V was cut by 0 bases and J by 9 bases, with 15 bases left in between. This CDR3 is 15 amino acids long. The CDR3 DNA reads TGTGCCAGCAGTTTAGCGGTCACACGGTTGAGGCCCCAGCATTTT. Protein product: CASSLAVTRLRPQHF.

This rearrangement joins TRBV5-6 to TRBJ2-1; 8 positions match TRBD1. This CDR3 spans 20 amino acids. Losses at the gene ends were 6 bases for V and 2 bases for J; bases not matched to a gene: 22. CDR1 is SGHDT, CDR2 YYEEEE, per germline. The CDR3 region is CASNPAGRQGAPGTYNEQFF. CDR3 bases: TGTGCCAGCAACCCTGCGGGGCGGCAGGGGGCCCCCGGCACCTACAATGAGCAGTTCTTC.

V usage is TRBV29-1 and J usage is TRBJ1-2; D ambiguous. The CDR3 contains 12 residues. CDR1 and CDR2 (germline): SQVTM, ANQGSEA. Trimming took off 6 bases at V and 4 bases at J, with 12 bases between the two ends. Here the CDR3 reads CSVMTAIYGYTF. The CDR3 coding sequence is TGCAGCGTAATGACGGCGATCTATGGCTACACCTTC. Drawing the rest from reference TRBV29-1 and TRBJ1-2, the complete variable domain is SAVISQKPSRDICQRGTSLTIQCQVDSQVTMMFWYRQQPGQSLTLIATANQGSEATYESGFVIDKFPISRPNLTFSTLTVSNMSPEDSSIYLCSVMTAIYGYTFGSGTRLTVV.

As concerns this clonotype: Compared with germline, one end of the junction differs, possibly owing to a read error. This chain links TRBV12-3 or TRBV12-4 with TRBJ2-2; 14 bases line up with TRBD2. CDR3 length equals 18 residues. CDR3 residues: CASSPRLAGGPKTGELFF. CDR3 coding DNA: TGTGCCAGCAGTCCCCGACTAGCGGGAGGGCCGAAGACCGGGGAGCTGTTTTTT.

V usage is TRBV28 and J usage is TRBJ2-7; 10 bases match TRBD2. J gave up 2 bases and V 10 bases, and 17 bases lay outside the gene matches. Germline assignment: CDR1 MDHEN and CDR2 SYDVKM. The CDR3 has 17 amino acids. This CDR3 reads CATSHGTSATGTYEQYF. Written as DNA, the CDR3 is TGTGCCACGTCCCATGGGACTAGCGCTACGGGAACCTACGAGCAGTACTTC.

The V and J genes are TRBV29-1 and TRBJ2-7; 8 bases map to TRBD1. Germline trimming cut 0 bases from V and 5 bases from J; bases unmatched to any gene: 9. From germline, CDR1 is SQVTM and CDR2 ANQGSEA. This CDR3 spans 15 amino acids. The CDR3 region is CSVEDFQGARNEQYF. In nucleotides, the CDR3 is TGCAGCGTTGAAGACTTTCAGGGGGCGCGGAACGAGCAGTACTTC.

CDR3 bases: TGTGCCAGCAGGAGACATACGGATACGCAGTATTTT. Residues: CASRRHTDTQYF. This chain uses TRBV6-5 with TRBJ2-3; no reliable D call. CDR1 is MNHEY, CDR2 SVGAGI, per germline. V was trimmed by 6 bases and J by 6 bases, leaving 10 bases between them. The CDR3 covers 12 residues.

This clonotype was detected a few times. The gene calls are TRBV2 and TRBJ2-7; unclear D gene. V gave up 5 bases and J gave up 6 bases, with 11 bases separating them. Per germline, CDR1 SNHLY and CDR2 FYNNEI. The CDR3 is 12 amino acids. CDR3 nucleotides: TGTGCCAGCAGTCTCAACTGGGGCGAGCAGTACTTC. Amino acids: CASSLNWGEQYF.

The chain has TRBV7-9 and TRBJ1-2; the D is unclear. Deletions cut 2 bases from V and 2 bases from J, with 12 bases between. Germline V lookup: CDR1 SEHNR, CDR2 FQNEAQ (reference sequence). This CDR3 has 15 amino acids. The CDR3 sequence: CASSLYGRENYGYTF. CDR3 DNA sequence: TGTGCCAGCAGCTTATACGGCAGAGAGAACTATGGCTACACCTTC.

For this clonotype: Relative to the germline gene, one junction end is altered; a read error may explain this. This sequence joins TRBV27 and TRBJ1-6; no clear D gene. The V gene's germline CDR1 is MNHEY and CDR2 SMNVEV (reference sequence). This CDR3 is built from 17 residues. CDR3: CASSFEGLPPYISPLHF. The CDR3 DNA sequence: TGTGCCAGCAGTTTCGAGGGCCTTCCTCCTTATATTTCACCCCTCCACTTT.

V usage is TRBV10-2 and J usage is TRBJ1-5; D gene unclear. V lost 7 bases and J 1 base, leaving 8 bases between the germline ends. Germline CDR1 reads WSHSY; CDR2 reads SAAADI. The length of the CDR3 is 13 residues. In DNA, the CDR3 is TGCGCCAGCAAGTCAGAGAGCAATCAGCCCCAGCATTTT. Protein: CASKSESNQPQHF.

This chain connects TRBV7-8 to TRBJ2-1; D gene uncertain. The V and J ends lost 5 bases and 6 bases respectively, with 14 bases between them. This CDR3 comprises 14 residues. From germline, CDR1 is SGHVS and CDR2 FQNEAQ. CDR3 in DNA: TGTGCCAGCAGCCTAACCGACCTTGTCAATGAGCAGTTCTTC. Translated: CASSLTDLVNEQFF. Supplemented by reference TRBV7-8 and TRBJ2-1, the full variable domain reads GAGVSQSPRYKVAKRGQDVALRCDPISGHVSLFWYQQALGQGPEFLTYFQNEAQLDKSGLPSDRFFAERPEGSVSTLKIQRTQQEDSAVYLCASSLTDLVNEQFFGPGTRLTVL.

The chain uses TRBV19 and TRBJ1-2; unclear D gene. Trimming shortened V by 3 bases and J by 9 bases, and 11 bases separated the two germline ends. CDR1 is LNHDA, CDR2 SQIVND, per germline (reference sequence). The length of the CDR3 is 12 residues. CDR3 loop: CASSIFPGRYTF. The CDR3 region has the DNA TGTGCCAGTAGTATTTTTCCAGGTCGCTACACCTTC. The full variable domain, rest sourced from reference TRBV19 and TRBJ1-2, is DGGITQSPKYLFRKEGQNVTLSCEQNLNHDAMYWYRQDPGQGLRLIYYSQIVNDFQKGDIAEGYSVSREKKESFPLTVTSAQKNPTAFYLCASSIFPGRYTFGSGTRLTVV.

V usage is TRBV11-2 and J usage is TRBJ2-3, with a possible D match to TRBD2 (5 bases). Germline V gene sequence: CDR1 SGHAT, CDR2 FQNNGV. The V end lost 7 bases, the J end lost 10 bases, and 15 bases lay between the germline ends. The CDR3 length is 12 residues. CDR3 residues: CASTRSGGAQYF. For the CDR3, the DNA is TGTGCCAGCACCAGATCCGGAGGCGCGCAGTATTTT.